The TCR beta chain under discussion was sequenced for a study of monozygotic twins with inflammatory bowel disease. Study-wide findings and caveats: With inverse Simpson as the measure, TCRbeta diversity was lower in IBD patients than in healthy co-twins.

In regard to this clonotype: Its antigen is undetermined.

Blood was collected, under 3 ml per donor. TCRdb reworked the 5' RACE reads into one entry per CDR3 protein, no DNA. The sample yields about 160,000 distinct CDR3 sequences, of which the top ten take up about 2.7%. The CDR3 is made up of 11 amino acids. From germline, CDR1 is MNHEY and CDR2 SMNVEV (reference sequence). The sequenced sample was blood. The receptor was derived from a human donor with ulcerative colitis or Crohn's disease, or a healthy co-twin of an affected twin (not recorded which). This chain uses TRBV27 with TRBJ1-4. CDR3 amino acids: CASSLHQKLFF.